This TCR beta chain appears in the sequencing data of a study of blood T cell repertoires in COVID-19. Per the study methods: Counts of nucleated cells, estimated from reference gene primer amplification, were obtained. This table comes from immunoSEQ multiplex PCR, and its TCRdb copy is limited to in-frame clones, with some not included. That table gives V, J and clone size, and the DNA gave D and trimming. The table lists about 200,000 clones, around nine tenths of them singletons. Trimming cost V 2 bases and J 6 bases, with 9 bases left between them. The CDR3 has 13 residues. Germline lookup yields CDR1 KGHDR and CDR2 SFDVKD.

The sample consisted of peripheral blood. The origin of this receptor is a woman aged 40 to 55 with acute or convalescent COVID-19. The V call is TRBV24-1, the J call TRBJ1-1, with D perhaps TRBD1 (6 bases). Here the CDR3 reads CATSDSAGAEAFF. CDR3 coding DNA: TGTGCCACCAGTGATTCAGCAGGGGCTGAAGCTTTCTTT.